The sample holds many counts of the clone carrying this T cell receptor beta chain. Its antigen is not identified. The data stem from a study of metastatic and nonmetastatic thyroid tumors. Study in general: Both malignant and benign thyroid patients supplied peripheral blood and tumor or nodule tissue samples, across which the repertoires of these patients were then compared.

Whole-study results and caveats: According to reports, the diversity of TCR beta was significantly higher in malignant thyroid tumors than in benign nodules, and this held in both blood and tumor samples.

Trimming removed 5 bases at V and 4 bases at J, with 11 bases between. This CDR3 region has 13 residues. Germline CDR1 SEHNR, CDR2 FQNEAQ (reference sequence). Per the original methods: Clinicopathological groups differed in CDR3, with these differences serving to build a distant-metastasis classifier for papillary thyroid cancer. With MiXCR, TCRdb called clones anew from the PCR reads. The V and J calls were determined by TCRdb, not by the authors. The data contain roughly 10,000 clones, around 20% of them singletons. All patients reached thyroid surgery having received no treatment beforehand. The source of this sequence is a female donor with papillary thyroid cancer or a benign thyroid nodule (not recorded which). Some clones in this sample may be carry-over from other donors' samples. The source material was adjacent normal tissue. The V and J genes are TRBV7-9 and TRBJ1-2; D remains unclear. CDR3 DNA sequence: TGTGCCAGCAGCGCCCAAGAAGGCTATGGCTACACCTTC. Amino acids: CASSAQEGYGYTF.